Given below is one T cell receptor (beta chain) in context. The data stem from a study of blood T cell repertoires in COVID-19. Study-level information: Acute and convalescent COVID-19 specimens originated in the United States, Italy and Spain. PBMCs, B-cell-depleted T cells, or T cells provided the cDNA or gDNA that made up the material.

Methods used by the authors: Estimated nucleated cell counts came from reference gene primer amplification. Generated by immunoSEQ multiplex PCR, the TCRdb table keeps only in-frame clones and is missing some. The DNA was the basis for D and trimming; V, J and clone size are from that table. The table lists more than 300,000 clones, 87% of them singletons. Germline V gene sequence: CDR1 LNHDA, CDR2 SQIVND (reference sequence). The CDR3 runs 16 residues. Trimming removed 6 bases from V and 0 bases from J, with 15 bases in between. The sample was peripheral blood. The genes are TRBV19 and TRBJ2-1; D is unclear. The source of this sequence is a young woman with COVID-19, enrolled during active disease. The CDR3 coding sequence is TGTGCCAGTAGCCGTTATACAGCAAGCTCCTACAATGAGCAGTTCTTC. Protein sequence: CASSRYTASSYNEQFF. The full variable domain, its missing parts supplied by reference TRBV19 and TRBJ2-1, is DGGITQSPKYLFRKEGQNVTLSCEQNLNHDAMYWYRQDPGQGLRLIYYSQIVNDFQKGDIAEGYSVSREKKESFPLTVTSAQKNPTAFYLCASSRYTASSYNEQFFGPGTRLTVL.